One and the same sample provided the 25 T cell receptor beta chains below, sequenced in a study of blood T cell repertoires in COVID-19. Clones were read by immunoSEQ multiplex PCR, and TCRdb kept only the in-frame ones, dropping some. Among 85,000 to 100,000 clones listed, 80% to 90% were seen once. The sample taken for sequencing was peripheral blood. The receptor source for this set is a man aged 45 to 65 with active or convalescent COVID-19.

Written as DNA, the CDR3 is TGTGCCAGCAGCAAAGGCGACAGGAACACTGAAGCTTTCTTT. Encoded protein: CASSKGDRNTEAFF. The chain uses TRBV21-1 and TRBJ1-1; TRBD1, the D gene given by the table, was not confirmed from the DNA. TRBV21-1 is designated a pseudogene. CDR3 length equals 14 residues.

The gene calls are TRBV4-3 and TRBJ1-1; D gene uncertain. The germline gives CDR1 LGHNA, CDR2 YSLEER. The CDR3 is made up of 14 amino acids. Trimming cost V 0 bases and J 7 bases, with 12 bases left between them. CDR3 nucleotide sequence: TGCGCCAGCAGCCAAGAGGGCCCGCTGGGTGAAGCTTTCTTT. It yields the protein CASSQEGPLGEAFF.

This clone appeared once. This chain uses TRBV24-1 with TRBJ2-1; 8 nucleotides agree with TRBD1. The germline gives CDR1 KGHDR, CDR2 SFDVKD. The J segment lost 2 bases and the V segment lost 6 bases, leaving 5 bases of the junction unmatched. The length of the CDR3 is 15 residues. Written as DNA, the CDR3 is TGTGCCACCAGTCGGACAGGGCCCACCTACAATGAGCAGTTCTTC. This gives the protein CATSRTGPTYNEQFF.

The CDR3 sequence: CATSRPSGGEINYEQYF. The CDR3 DNA reads as TGTGCCACCAGCAGACCTAGCGGGGGGGAAATCAACTACGAGCAGTACTTC. V and J are TRBV15 and TRBJ2-7, with 12 bases that match TRBD2. The CDR3 length is 17 residues. Losses at the gene ends were 2 bases for V and 3 bases for J; bases not matched to a gene: 8. The germline V gene encodes CDR1 LNHNV and CDR2 YYDKDF (reference sequence).

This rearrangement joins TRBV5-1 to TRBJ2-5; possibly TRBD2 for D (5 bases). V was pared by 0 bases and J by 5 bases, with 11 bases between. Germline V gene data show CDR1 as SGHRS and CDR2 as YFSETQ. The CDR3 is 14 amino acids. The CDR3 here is CASSLGNRGETQYF. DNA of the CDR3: TGCGCCAGCAGCTTGGGGAATCGCGGGGAGACCCAGTACTTC.

The DNA for the CDR3 is TGTGCCAGCAGCTTAGGGGGGCGTGTCTACACCTTC. Translation: CASSLGGRVYTF. The V call is TRBV7-2, the J call TRBJ1-2; a weak D match, TRBD1 (6 bases). The V gene lost 1 base and the J gene lost 10 bases, with 10 bases spanning the gap. The CDR3 has 12 residues. CDR1 and CDR2 (germline): SGHTA, FQGNSA.

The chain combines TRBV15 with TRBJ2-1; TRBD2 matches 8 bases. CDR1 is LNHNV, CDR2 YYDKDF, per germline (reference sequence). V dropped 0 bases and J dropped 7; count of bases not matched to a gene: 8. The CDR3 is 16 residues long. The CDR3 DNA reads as TGTGCCACCAGCAGAGATCGCGCGGGAGGTTGGAATGAGCAGTTCTTC. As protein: CATSRDRAGGWNEQFF.

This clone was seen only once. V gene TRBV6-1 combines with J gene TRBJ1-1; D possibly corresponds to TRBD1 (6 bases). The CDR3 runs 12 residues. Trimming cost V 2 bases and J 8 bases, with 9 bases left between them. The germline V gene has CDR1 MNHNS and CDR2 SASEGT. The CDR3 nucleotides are TGTGCCAGCAGTGAAAGGGGGACAGAAGCTTTCTTT. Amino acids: CASSERGTEAFF.

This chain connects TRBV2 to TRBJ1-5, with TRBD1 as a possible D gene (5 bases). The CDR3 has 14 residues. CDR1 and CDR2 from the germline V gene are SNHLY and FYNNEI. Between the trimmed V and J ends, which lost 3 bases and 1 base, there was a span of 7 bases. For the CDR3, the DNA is TGTGCCAGCAGTGAGACAGTCAGCAATCAGCCCCAGCATTTT. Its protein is CASSETVSNQPQHF.

CDR3 coding DNA: TGTGCCAGCAGTATCGGACAGGGCGAGCAGTACTTC. This encodes CASSIGQGEQYF. V is TRBV2 and J is TRBJ2-7, with 8 bases that match TRBD1. Looked up from germline, CDR1 is SNHLY and CDR2 is FYNNEI. After removal of 5 bases from V and 6 bases from J, the junction contained 3 bases not matched to a gene. This CDR3 region has 12 residues.

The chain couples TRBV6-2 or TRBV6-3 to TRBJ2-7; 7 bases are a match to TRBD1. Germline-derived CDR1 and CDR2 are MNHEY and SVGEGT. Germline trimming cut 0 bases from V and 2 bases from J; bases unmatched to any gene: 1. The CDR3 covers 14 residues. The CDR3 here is CASSYSTGPYEQYF. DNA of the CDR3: TGTGCCAGCAGTTACTCGACAGGGCCCTACGAGCAGTACTTC.

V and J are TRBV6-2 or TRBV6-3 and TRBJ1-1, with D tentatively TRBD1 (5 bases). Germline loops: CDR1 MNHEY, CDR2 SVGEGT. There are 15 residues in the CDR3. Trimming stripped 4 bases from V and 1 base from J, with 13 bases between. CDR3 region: CASSSLGGENTEAFF. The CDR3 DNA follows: TGTGCCAGCAGTTCCCTGGGGGGGGAGAACACTGAAGCTTTCTTT.

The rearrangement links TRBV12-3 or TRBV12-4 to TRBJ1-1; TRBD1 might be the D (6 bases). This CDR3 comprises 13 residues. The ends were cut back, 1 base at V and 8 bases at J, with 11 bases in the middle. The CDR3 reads CASSLEGGREAFF. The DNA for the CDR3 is TGTGCCAGCAGTTTAGAGGGGGGGAGGGAAGCTTTCTTT.

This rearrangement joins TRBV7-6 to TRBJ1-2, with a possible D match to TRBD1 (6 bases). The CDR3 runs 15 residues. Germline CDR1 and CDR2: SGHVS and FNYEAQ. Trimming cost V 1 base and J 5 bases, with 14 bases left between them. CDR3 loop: CASSLDSDSQYGYTF. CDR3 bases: TGTGCCAGCAGCTTAGATTCGGACAGCCAATATGGCTACACCTTC.

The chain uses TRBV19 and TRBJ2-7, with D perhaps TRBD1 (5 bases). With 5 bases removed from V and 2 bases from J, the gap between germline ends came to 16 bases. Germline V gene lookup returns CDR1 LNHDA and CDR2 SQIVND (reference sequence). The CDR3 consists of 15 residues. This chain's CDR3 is CASSPYVARAYEQYF. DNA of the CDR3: TGTGCCAGTAGTCCATACGTCGCCAGGGCCTACGAGCAGTACTTC.

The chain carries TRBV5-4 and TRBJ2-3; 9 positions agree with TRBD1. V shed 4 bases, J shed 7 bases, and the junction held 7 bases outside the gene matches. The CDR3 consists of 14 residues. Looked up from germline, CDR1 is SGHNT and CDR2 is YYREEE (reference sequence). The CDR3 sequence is CASSTGQGVNTQYF. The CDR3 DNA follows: TGTGCCAGCAGCACGGGACAGGGAGTAAATACGCAGTATTTT. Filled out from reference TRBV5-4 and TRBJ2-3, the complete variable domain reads ETGVTQSPTHLIKTRGQQVTLRCSSQSGHNTVSWYQQALGQGPQFIFQYYREEENGRGNFPPRFSGLQFPNYSSELNVNALELDDSALYLCASSTGQGVNTQYFGPGTRLTVL.

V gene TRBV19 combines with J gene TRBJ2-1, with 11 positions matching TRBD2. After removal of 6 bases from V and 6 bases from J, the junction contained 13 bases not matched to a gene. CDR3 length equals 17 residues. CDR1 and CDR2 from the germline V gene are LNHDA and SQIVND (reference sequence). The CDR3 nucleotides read TGTGCCAGTAGCCAACAAACTAGCGGGAGCTTGGGCAATGAGCAGTTCTTC. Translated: CASSQQTSGSLGNEQFF.

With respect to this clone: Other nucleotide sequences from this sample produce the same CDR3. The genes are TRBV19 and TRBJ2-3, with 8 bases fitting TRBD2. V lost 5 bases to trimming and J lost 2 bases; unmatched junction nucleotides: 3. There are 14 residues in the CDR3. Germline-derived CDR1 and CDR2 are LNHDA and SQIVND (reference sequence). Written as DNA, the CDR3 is TGTGCCAGTAGTTTAGCGGGGAACACAGATACGCAGTATTTT. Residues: CASSLAGNTDTQYF.

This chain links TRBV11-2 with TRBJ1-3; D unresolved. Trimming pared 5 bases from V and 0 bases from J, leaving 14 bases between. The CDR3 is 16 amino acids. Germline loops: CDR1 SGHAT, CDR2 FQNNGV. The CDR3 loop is CASSQTAGSSGNTIYF. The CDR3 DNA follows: TGTGCCAGCAGCCAGACCGCAGGCAGCTCTGGAAACACCATATATTTT.

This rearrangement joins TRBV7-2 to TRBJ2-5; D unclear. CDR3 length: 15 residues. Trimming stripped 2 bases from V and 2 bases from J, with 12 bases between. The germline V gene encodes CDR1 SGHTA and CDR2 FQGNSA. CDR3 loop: CASSLWVSRQETQYF. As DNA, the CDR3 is TGTGCCAGCAGCTTATGGGTCTCTAGACAAGAGACCCAGTACTTC.

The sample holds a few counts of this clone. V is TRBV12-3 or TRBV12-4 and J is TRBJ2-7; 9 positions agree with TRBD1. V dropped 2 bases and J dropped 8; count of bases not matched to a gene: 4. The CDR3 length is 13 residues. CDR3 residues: CASSLRDRVQQYF. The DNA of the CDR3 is TGTGCCAGCAGTTTAAGGGACAGGGTTCAGCAGTACTTC.

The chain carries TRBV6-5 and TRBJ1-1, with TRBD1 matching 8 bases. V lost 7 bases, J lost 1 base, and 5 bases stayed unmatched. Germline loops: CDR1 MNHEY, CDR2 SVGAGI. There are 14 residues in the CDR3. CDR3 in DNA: TGTGCCAGCAAGACAGGGGACTCGAACACTGAAGCTTTCTTT. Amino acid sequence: CASKTGDSNTEAFF.

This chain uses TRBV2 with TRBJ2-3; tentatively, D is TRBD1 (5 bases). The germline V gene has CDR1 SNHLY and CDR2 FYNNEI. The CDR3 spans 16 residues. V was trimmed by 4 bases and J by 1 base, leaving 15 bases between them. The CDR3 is CASSVYRTQGTDTQYF. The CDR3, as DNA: TGTGCCAGCAGTGTGTACCGCACACAGGGCACAGATACGCAGTATTTT.

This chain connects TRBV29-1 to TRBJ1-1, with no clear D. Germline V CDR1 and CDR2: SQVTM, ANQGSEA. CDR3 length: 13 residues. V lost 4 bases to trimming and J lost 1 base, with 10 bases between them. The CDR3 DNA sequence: TGCAGCGTTGGCGTGACACGGAACACTGAAGCTTTCTTT. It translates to CSVGVTRNTEAFF. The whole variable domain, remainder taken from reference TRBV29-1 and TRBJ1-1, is SAVISQKPSRDICQRGTSLTIQCQVDSQVTMMFWYRQQPGQSLTLIATANQGSEATYESGFVIDKFPISRPNLTFSTLTVSNMSPEDSSIYLCSVGVTRNTEAFFGQGTRLTVV.

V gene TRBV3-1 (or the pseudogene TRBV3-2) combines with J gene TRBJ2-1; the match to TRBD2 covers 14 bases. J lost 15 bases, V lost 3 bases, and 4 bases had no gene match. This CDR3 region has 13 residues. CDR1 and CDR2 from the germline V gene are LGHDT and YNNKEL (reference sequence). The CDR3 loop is CASSQGTSGSRFF. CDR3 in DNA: TGTGCCAGCAGCCAGGGGACTAGCGGGAGTAGGTTCTTC.